The entry below describes one TCR beta chain. Here immunoSEQ multiplex PCR was the method, and the copy in TCRdb shows in-frame clones only, minus some. Of 10,000 to 15,000 clones listed, 70% to 80% were seen once; the top ten hold approximately 0.98%. The germline V gene encodes CDR1 ENHRY and CDR2 SYGVKD. The CDR3 spans 14 residues. The data belong to a study of chemoradiotherapy in HPV16-positive cancers. The source is a human donor with HPV-associated anogenital cancer. The chain joins TRBV10-3 to TRBJ2-5, with 10 positions matching TRBD1. Near its end, the DNA agrees better with TRBJ2-7, so the J call may be wrong. Sample collection was performed from a patient who underwent chemoradiotherapy. The CDR3 DNA is TGTGCCATCTCCCCGGGACAGGGGTCGTACGAGCAGTACTTC. Residues: CAISPGQGSYEQYF.